This T cell receptor beta chain was captured by sequencing in a study of blood T cell repertoires in COVID-19. Overall study context: PBMCs, B-cell-depleted T cells, or T cells were the source of the cDNA or gDNA that made up the material.

Germline CDR1 and CDR2: LNHNV and YYDKDF (reference sequence). Between the trimmed V and J ends, which lost 0 bases and 8 bases, there was a span of 4 bases. The CDR3 has 12 amino acids. Per the authors' pipeline: Reference gene primer amplification gave estimated nucleated cell counts. The repertoire was sequenced with immunoSEQ multiplex PCR; TCRdb's copy has only in-frame clones and lacks some. Clone size and the V and J calls come from that table; the DNA yielded D and trimming. This sample has about 180,000 clones, with roughly nine tenths found just once. Source material: peripheral blood. The sequence derives from a man aged 18-30 years who had recovered from COVID-19. V gene TRBV15 combines with J gene TRBJ2-2; D gene ambiguous. The CDR3 DNA reads TGTGCCACCAGCAGAGATCCTGGGGAGCTGTTTTTT. Its protein is CATSRDPGELFF.